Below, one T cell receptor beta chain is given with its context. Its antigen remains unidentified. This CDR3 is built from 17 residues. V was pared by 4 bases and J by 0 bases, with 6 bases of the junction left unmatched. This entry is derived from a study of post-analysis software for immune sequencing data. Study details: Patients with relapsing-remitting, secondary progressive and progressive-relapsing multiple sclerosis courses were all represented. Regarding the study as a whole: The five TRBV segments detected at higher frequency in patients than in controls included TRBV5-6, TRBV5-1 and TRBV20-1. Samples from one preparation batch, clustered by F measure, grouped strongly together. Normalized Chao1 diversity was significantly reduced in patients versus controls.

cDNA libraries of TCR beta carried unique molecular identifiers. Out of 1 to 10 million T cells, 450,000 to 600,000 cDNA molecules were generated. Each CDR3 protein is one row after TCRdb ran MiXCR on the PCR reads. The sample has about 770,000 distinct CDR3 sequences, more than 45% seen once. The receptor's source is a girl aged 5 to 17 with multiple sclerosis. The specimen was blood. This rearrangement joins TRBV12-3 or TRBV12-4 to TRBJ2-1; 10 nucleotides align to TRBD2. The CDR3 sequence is CASSSTSGKSSYNEQFF. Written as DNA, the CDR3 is TGTGCCAGCAGTTCCACTAGCGGGAAGAGCTCCTACAATGAGCAGTTCTTC.